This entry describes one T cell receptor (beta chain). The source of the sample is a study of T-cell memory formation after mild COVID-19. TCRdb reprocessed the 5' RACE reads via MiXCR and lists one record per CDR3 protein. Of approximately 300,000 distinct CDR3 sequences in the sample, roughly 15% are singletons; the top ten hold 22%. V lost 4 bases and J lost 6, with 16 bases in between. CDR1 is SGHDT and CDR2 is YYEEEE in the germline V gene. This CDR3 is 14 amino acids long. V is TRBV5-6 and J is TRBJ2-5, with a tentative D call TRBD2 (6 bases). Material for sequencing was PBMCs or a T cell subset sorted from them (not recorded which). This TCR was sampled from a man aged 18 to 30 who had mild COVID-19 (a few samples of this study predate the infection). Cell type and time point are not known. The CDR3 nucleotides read TGTGCCAGCAGCCCTGCCGGGAGCACCCAGACCCAGTACTTC. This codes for CASSPAGSTQTQYF.